Sequencing of this TCR beta chain was carried out in a study of beta chain features in type 1 diabetes. Overall study results and limits: The naive, central memory and Treg TCRB repertoires showed an apparent similarity that was greater among patients than among healthy donors. TCRB CDR3s were moderately but significantly shorter in Type 1 diabetes patients in all four CD4+ subsets.

The J segment lost 0 bases and the V segment lost 5 bases, leaving 0 bases of the junction unmatched. This CDR3 is 13 amino acids long. Germline V gene sequence: CDR1 GTSNPN, CDR2 SVGIG (reference sequence). The investigators reverse transcribed all of the isolated RNA, so they sequenced expressed TCRB transcripts. Generated by immunoSEQ multiplex PCR, the TCRdb table keeps only in-frame clones and is missing some. The sample records under 400,000 clones, around 12% being singletons. Points on this clone: Its antigen is unidentified.

The chain is built from TRBV30 and TRBJ1-5, with 8 bases lining up with TRBD1. This clonotype was obtained from a man younger than 35 in good health. Material: naive CD4+ T cells from blood. The CDR3 coding sequence is TGTGCCTGGCAGGGGGCTAGCAATCAGCCCCAGCATTTT. This sequence encodes CAWQGASNQPQHF.